This record looks at one T cell receptor beta chain sequence and its context. Its antigen specificity is not known. The record has no base qualities; no much larger clone is one base away. The sample comes from a study of blood T cell repertoires in COVID-19 (dated by TCRdb to 2018 to 2020). Some background on the complete study: Samples covering the acute and convalescent phases of COVID-19 were provided by collaborators in the United States, Italy and Spain. A de-identified subject ID, COVID-19 status, age in years and sex were almost always included in the sample metadata. The samples were drawn from two sources: the first 160 participants of the ongoing ImmuneRACE study, and 1,254 subjects contributed by 6 global collaborators. HLA class I and class II types, where available, came from metadata supplied by the sample provider rather than from assay-based typing. The repertoires were released in a freely available public database meant as a resource for research on the immune response to SARS-CoV-2. The prospective study material was composed of cDNA or gDNA derived from T cells, B-cell-depleted T cells, or PBMCs. Deeply sampled blood TCRbeta repertoires from subjects exposed to, actively infected with, or recovered from COVID-19 were included in the dataset.

Whole blood was collected in K2EDTA tubes by collaborating institutions according to the institutions' own protocols. For TCRbeta analysis, collaborator samples were shipped as frozen whole blood, as isolated PBMCs, or as DNA extracted from either sample type. General conclusions and limits of the study: Clinical and demographic metadata were provided uncurated, with the amount varying by source and participant.

TCRbeta CDR3 regions were amplified from genomic DNA using the immunoSEQ Assay, a bias-controlled multiplex PCR. In the paper's pipeline: The number of nucleated cells in each sample was estimated from the amplification of reference gene primers within the assay. Sequence reads were collapsed and filtered to measure the absolute abundance of every unique TCRbeta CDR3 rearrangement. For each sample, productive Simpson clonality was calculated as the square root of Simpson's diversity index over productive rearrangements. The clones in this table, taken by TCRdb from immuneACCESS, are in-frame only. Not every clone is retained; where verified, under half of the shortfall comes from an unresolved V gene, and the cause of the rest is unknown. That table furnishes V, J and clone size, whereas the DNA furnished D and trimming. Present in this sample are 200,000 to 250,000 clones, 70% to 90% of which were seen just once. In total, the top ten clones hold under 5.5% of the sample.

The sample taken for sequencing was peripheral blood. This clonotype originated in a woman in her 40s with acute or convalescent COVID-19.

CDR3 loop: CASSPPLGRIGGGYTF. The DNA sequence follows: TGTGCCAGCTCACCACCGTTGGGCAGGATTGGTGGAGGCTACACCTTC. The sequence is built from TRBV18 and TRBJ1-2, with no reliable assignment of the D segment. Based on the germline V gene, the CDR1 and CDR2 sequences are KGHSH and LQKENI. From the cysteine up to the phenylalanine, the CDR3 has a length of 16 residues. Only the CDR3 DNA is retained, 48 bases long and in frame from the first base. Cut back by 0 bases and 8 bases, the V and J ends lie 19 bases apart.